These 26 T cell receptor beta chains came from one sample sequenced in a study of cytomegalovirus exposure and HLA in healthy donors. Method: immunoSEQ multiplex PCR; TCRdb's copy keeps in-frame clones and lacks some. This table holds some 250,000 clones, roughly 90% found once. Sequencing used PBMCs. These receptors were taken from a woman younger than 35 in good health and CMV-seronegative.

The chain links TRBV6-5 to TRBJ1-2, with no clear D. CDR1 MNHEY and CDR2 SVGAGI come from the germline V gene. This CDR3 contains 13 residues. V was pared by 2 bases and J by 3 bases, with 7 bases between. CDR3: CASSYNTYYGYTF. The CDR3 region has the DNA TGTGCCAGCAGTTACAACACCTACTATGGCTACACCTTC.

This sequence joins TRBV6-5 and TRBJ2-5, with TRBD2 matching over 7 bases. CDR3 length equals 11 residues. CDR1 and CDR2 from the germline V gene are MNHEY and SVGAGI. J was trimmed by 7 bases and V by 6 bases; bases with no gene match: 2. CDR3 amino acids: CASRVAGTQYF. In DNA form, the CDR3 reads TGTGCCAGCAGAGTAGCGGGGACCCAGTACTTC.

DNA for the CDR3: TGTGCCAGCAGTGAGGGCCGCGATACGCAGTATTTT. Translation: CASSEGRDTQYF. The V and J genes are TRBV6-1 and TRBJ2-3; D call uncertain. This CDR3 has 12 amino acids. Germline V lookup: CDR1 MNHNS, CDR2 SASEGT. Trimming removed 3 bases at V and 6 bases at J, with 7 bases between.

The rearrangement uses TRBV9 and TRBJ2-3; D uncertain. This CDR3 contains 17 residues. Germline values: CDR1 SGDLS, CDR2 YYNGEE. V gave up 4 bases and J gave up 1 base, with 19 bases separating them. Here the CDR3 reads CASSPTGSTAGTDTQYF. DNA for the CDR3: TGTGCCAGCAGCCCGACTGGGTCGACGGCCGGCACAGATACGCAGTATTTT.

The V gene is TRBV7-2, the J gene TRBJ2-7, with 7 bases lining up with TRBD2. Germline V lookup: CDR1 SGHTA, CDR2 FQGNSA. Trimming removed 2 bases from V and 5 bases from J; junction bases left unmatched: 6. There are 14 residues in the CDR3. CDR3 sequence reads: CASSLQGSGDEQYF. The CDR3 bases are TGTGCCAGCAGCTTACAAGGGAGCGGGGACGAGCAGTACTTC.

This clone is a singleton in its sample. The V and J genes are TRBV5-1 and TRBJ1-1; 7 nucleotides line up with TRBD1. Germline lookup yields CDR1 SGHRS and CDR2 YFSETQ. This CDR3 is 14 amino acids long. V lost 7 bases, J lost 3 bases, and 9 bases stayed unmatched. CDR3 nucleotides: TGCGCCAGCTCCCCAGGGGGGCCTTACACTGAAGCTTTCTTT. Encoded protein: CASSPGGPYTEAFF.

The chain is built from TRBV7-2 and TRBJ2-7; 7 bases are shared with TRBD1. This CDR3 spans 16 amino acids. Germline-derived CDR1 and CDR2 are SGHTA and FQGNSA. V trimming: 5 bases; J trimming: 3 bases; junction bases outside the gene matches: 13. The CDR3 spells CASSPAPDRRLYEQYF. The CDR3 coding sequence is TGTGCCAGCAGCCCGGCCCCGGACAGGAGACTCTACGAGCAGTACTTC.

This clone appeared a few times. This chain links TRBV7-9 with TRBJ1-2; D ambiguous. V lost 4 bases and J 3 bases, leaving 12 bases between the germline ends. The germline CDR1 and CDR2 sequences are SEHNR and FQNEAQ (reference sequence). CDR3 length: 14 residues. The CDR3: CASSSGSYDYGYTF. CDR3 bases: TGTGCCAGCAGCTCAGGCTCTTATGACTATGGCTACACCTTC. Filled out from reference TRBV7-9 and TRBJ1-2, the complete variable domain reads DTGVSQNPRHKITKRGQNVTFRCDPISEHNRLYWYRQTLGQGPEFLTYFQNEAQLEKSRLLSDRFSAERPKGSFSTLEIQRTEQGDSAMYLCASSSGSYDYGYTFGSGTRLTVV.

The chain joins TRBV6-1 to TRBJ2-7; 7 positions agree with TRBD2. V shed 6 bases and J 1 base; nucleotides not matched to a gene: 6. Germline loops: CDR1 MNHNS, CDR2 SASEGT. This CDR3 region has 14 residues. This CDR3 is CASSVSGASYEQYF. CDR3 nucleotides: TGTGCCAGCAGCGTCAGCGGGGCGTCCTACGAGCAGTACTTC.

The chain joins TRBV4-1 to TRBJ1-2; 7 bases are shared with TRBD1. Germline-derived CDR1 and CDR2 are MGHRA and YSYEKL. The trim removed 3 bases at V and 6 bases at J, leaving 4 bases unmatched. This CDR3 contains 13 residues. The CDR3 DNA follows: TGCGCCAGCAGCCAGAACAGGGGCCATGGCTACACCTTC. It specifies CASSQNRGHGYTF.

This clone came up a few times. The chain combines TRBV4-1 with TRBJ1-4, with 7 bases identical to TRBD1. Trimming cost V 6 bases and J 7 bases; bases outside gene matches: 8. The CDR3 is 14 residues long. CDR1 is MGHRA, CDR2 YSYEKL, per germline. The CDR3 sequence is CASRTGQDSEKLFF. The CDR3, as DNA: TGCGCCAGCAGAACCGGACAGGACAGTGAAAAACTGTTTTTT.

In this sample, this clone turned up a few times. A junction boundary mismatches the germline segment, possibly from a read error. The J gene is TRBJ2-7, the V gene TRBV7-7; 9 bases match TRBD1. CDR3 size: 15 residues. Per germline, CDR1 SSHAT and CDR2 FNYEAQ (reference sequence). CDR3 protein: CASSLGQGPTYEQYF. The CDR3 DNA is TGTGCTAGCAGCTTGGGACAGGGACCAACCTACGAGCAGTACTTC.

The rearrangement links TRBV7-2 to TRBJ2-5; no definite D call. Germline CDR1 is SGHTA and CDR2 is FQGNSA. The CDR3 runs 11 residues. Trimming removed 3 bases at V and 5 bases at J, with 4 bases between. The CDR3 DNA is TGTGCCAGCAGCTTCAGGGAGACCCAGTACTTC. This encodes CASSFRETQYF.

The V gene is TRBV11-1, the J gene TRBJ2-7; no reliable D call. V lost 1 base and J 5 bases, leaving 12 bases between the germline ends. CDR1 and CDR2 from the germline V gene are SGHAT and FQDESV (reference sequence). The CDR3 loop spans 14 amino acids. The CDR3: CASSLGRQVDEQYF. The CDR3 nucleotides read TGTGCCAGCAGCTTAGGTCGGCAGGTCGACGAGCAGTACTTC.

The chain uses TRBV6-6 and TRBJ1-2; 7 bases align to TRBD1. V shed 2 bases and J 4 bases; nucleotides not matched to a gene: 4. This CDR3 comprises 14 residues. Germline lookup yields CDR1 MNHNY and CDR2 SVGAGI (reference sequence). The CDR3 DNA reads TGTGCCAGCAGTTACCCGGACAGGTCCTATGGCTACACCTTC. This codes for CASSYPDRSYGYTF.

This clone was counted a single time. The V gene is TRBV10-1, the J gene TRBJ2-3, with 8 bases aligning to TRBD2. J was trimmed by 2 bases and V by 2 bases; bases with no gene match: 9. Germline CDR1 WNHNN, CDR2 SYGVQD (reference sequence). CDR3 length equals 17 residues. CDR3: CASSEGQRGIPTDTQYF. CDR3 coding DNA: TGCGCCAGCAGTGAGGGACAGCGGGGGATTCCCACAGATACGCAGTATTTT.

The gene calls are TRBV7-8 and TRBJ1-3, with a possible D match to TRBD1 (6 bases). The CDR3 has 14 residues. The V end was cut by 5 bases, the J end by 8 bases, with 16 bases between. Germline CDR1 reads SGHVS; CDR2 reads FQNEAQ. CDR3 residues: CASSHLGGGYTIYF. The CDR3 bases are TGTGCCAGCAGCCATCTTGGGGGCGGCTACACCATATATTTT.

The CDR3 coding sequence is TGTGCCAGCACTCCACCGGGCGGGCAGCGGTTCAATGGCTACACCTTC. As protein: CASTPPGGQRFNGYTF. The chain joins TRBV28 to TRBJ1-2; no clear D gene. Per the germline V gene, CDR1 is MDHEN and CDR2 is SYDVKM. Trimming stripped 7 bases from V and 6 bases from J, with 24 bases between. The CDR3 extends over 16 amino acids.

The rearrangement joins TRBV4-3 to TRBJ2-3; tentative D call: TRBD1 (5 bases). Looked up from germline, CDR1 is LGHNA and CDR2 is YSLEER. V was clipped by 2 bases and J by 4 bases, with 16 bases between them. The CDR3 is 16 amino acids. CDR3 loop: CASSQIQGIRADTQYF. The CDR3 nucleotides are TGCGCCAGCAGCCAAATCCAGGGTATAAGAGCAGATACGCAGTATTTT.

DNA for the CDR3: TGTGCCAGCAGTGAAGCGACTAGCGGGACCCAAGAGACCCAGTACTTC. It yields the protein CASSEATSGTQETQYF. V usage is TRBV2 and J usage is TRBJ2-5; 11 bases match TRBD2. There are 16 residues in the CDR3. J was trimmed by 1 base and V by 0 bases; bases with no gene match: 1. Looked up from germline, CDR1 is SNHLY and CDR2 is FYNNEI. The entire variable domain, with the rest obtained from reference TRBV2 and TRBJ2-5, is as follows: EPEVTQTPSHQVTQMGQEVILRCVPISNHLYFYWYRQILGQKVEFLVSFYNNEISEKSEIFDDQFSVERPDGSNFTLKIRSTKLEDSAMYFCASSEATSGTQETQYFGPGTRLLVL.

The rearrangement uses TRBV5-1 and TRBJ1-2; no firm D call. This CDR3 spans 15 amino acids. The germline V gene encodes CDR1 SGHRS and CDR2 YFSETQ. Trimming took 0 bases from V and 3 from J, leaving 12 bases between them. The CDR3 region has the DNA TGCGCCAGCAGCTTGGATTGGGCAGGTGACTATGGCTACACCTTC. This sequence encodes CASSLDWAGDYGYTF.

This clone appeared once. The J gene is TRBJ2-6, the V gene TRBV4-1, with a tentative D call TRBD2 (6 bases). This CDR3 region has 15 residues. In germline, CDR1 is MGHRA, CDR2 YSYEKL. V was shortened by 6 bases and J by 0 bases, with 9 bases between the two germline ends. CDR3 nucleotides: TGCGCCAGCAGACACGGGGGCTCTGGGGCCAACGTCCTGACTTTC. Translated, it gives CASRHGGSGANVLTF.

The chain has TRBV28 and TRBJ1-1; tentative D call: TRBD1 (5 bases). Trimming left V 6 bases short and J 2 bases short, with 16 bases between. CDR1 is MDHEN, CDR2 SYDVKM, per germline. The CDR3 is 15 amino acids. The CDR3 loop reads CASSPKQDLNTEAFF. The CDR3 DNA is TGTGCCAGCAGCCCCAAACAGGACCTTAACACTGAAGCTTTCTTT.

J is TRBJ2-7 and V is TRBV28, with TRBD1 identical over 9 bases. The CDR3 has 14 residues. Germline CDR1 and CDR2: MDHEN and SYDVKM. The J segment lost 5 bases and the V segment lost 4 bases, leaving 6 bases of the junction unmatched. CDR3 sequence (DNA): TGTGCCAGCAGTTCGGGACAGGGAGGCAACGAGCAGTACGTC. Translating gives CASSSGQGGNEQYV.

The chain has TRBV5-1 and TRBJ1-2; a possible D gene is TRBD1 (5 bases). Germline V CDR1 and CDR2: SGHRS, YFSETQ. V was pared by 4 bases and J by 4 bases, with 11 bases between. The CDR3 length is 13 residues. The CDR3 nucleotides are TGCGCCAGCAGCGATGGGGCAACCTATGGCTACACCTTC. It codes for CASSDGATYGYTF.

A word on this clone: This is likely a read error, given that the CDR3 carries no conserved phenylalanine or tryptophan at its end. The chain recombines TRBV28 with TRBJ2-7, with 7 bases fitting TRBD1. V dropped 8 bases and J dropped 3; count of bases not matched to a gene: 7. This CDR3 spans 13 amino acids. The V gene's germline CDR1 is MDHEN and CDR2 SYDVKM. CDR3: CASSGQSHYEQYA. In DNA, the CDR3 is TGTGCCAGCTCGGGACAGAGCCACTACGAGCAGTACGCC.